This TCR beta chain was documented in a study of cytomegalovirus exposure and HLA in healthy donors. Study-wide points: Several of the most significant clusters appeared, in a later analysis, to be linked to common viral pathogens. There were reportedly fewer N-insertions in an Asian-associated ancestry cluster than the roughly 700-donor mean, in a later analysis. One variant, a missense change in DCLRE1C, was linked in a later analysis to TCR beta V- and J-gene trimming.

Germline V gene lookup returns CDR1 SQVTM and CDR2 ANQGSEA. The V and J ends lost 3 bases and 0 bases respectively, with 13 bases between them. This CDR3 spans 15 amino acids. Amplification used 60 Vbeta primers and 13 Jbeta primers. The protocol was immunoSEQ multiplex PCR, while the TCRdb copy is restricted to in-frame clones and leaves out a portion. The top ten clones hold just under 2% of a sample with about 160,000 clones, approximately 86% of them seen once. Comment on this clone: The antigen is unknown.

The donors gave bone marrow, and they were healthy. The J gene is TRBJ2-3, the V gene TRBV29-1; a possible D gene is TRBD1 (5 bases). The TCR was taken from a woman aged 18-35 years in good health and CMV-seronegative. Sequencing used PBMCs. For the CDR3, the DNA is TGCAGCGTTGATGGCAGGGAACCTAGCACAGATACGCAGTATTTT. Encoded protein: CSVDGREPSTDTQYF.